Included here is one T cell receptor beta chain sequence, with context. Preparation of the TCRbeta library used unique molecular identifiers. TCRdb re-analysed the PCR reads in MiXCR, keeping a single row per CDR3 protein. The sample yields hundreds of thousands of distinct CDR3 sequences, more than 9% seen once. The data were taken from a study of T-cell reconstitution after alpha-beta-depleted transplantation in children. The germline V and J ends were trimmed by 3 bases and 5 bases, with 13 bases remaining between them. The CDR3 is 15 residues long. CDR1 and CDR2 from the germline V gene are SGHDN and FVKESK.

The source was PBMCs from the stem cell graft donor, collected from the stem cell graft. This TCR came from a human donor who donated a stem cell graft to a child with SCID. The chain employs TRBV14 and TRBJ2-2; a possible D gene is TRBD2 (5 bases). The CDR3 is CASSHDLPGTGELFF. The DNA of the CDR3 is TGTGCCAGCAGCCACGATTTGCCGGGGACCGGGGAGCTGTTTTTT. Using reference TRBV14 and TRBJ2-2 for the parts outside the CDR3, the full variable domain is EAGVTQFPSHSVIEKGQTVTLRCDPISGHDNLYWYRRVMGKEIKFLLHFVKESKQDESGMPNNRFLAERTGGTYSTLKVQPAELEDSGVYFCASSHDLPGTGELFFGEGSRLTVL.